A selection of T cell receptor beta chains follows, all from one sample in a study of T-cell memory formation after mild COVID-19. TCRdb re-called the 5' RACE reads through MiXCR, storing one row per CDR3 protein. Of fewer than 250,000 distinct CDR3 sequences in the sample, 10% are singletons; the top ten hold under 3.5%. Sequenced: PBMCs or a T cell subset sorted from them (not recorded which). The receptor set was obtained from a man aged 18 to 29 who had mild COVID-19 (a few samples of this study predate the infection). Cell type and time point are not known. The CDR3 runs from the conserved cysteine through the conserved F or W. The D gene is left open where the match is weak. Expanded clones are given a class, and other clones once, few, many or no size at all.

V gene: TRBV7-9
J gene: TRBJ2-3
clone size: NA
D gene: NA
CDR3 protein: CASSWGPGSTDTQYF
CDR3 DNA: TGTGCCAGCAGTTGGGGACCGGGGAGCACAGATACGCAGTATTTT

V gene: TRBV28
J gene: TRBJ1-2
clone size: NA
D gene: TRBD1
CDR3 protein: CASSLPAGQATGYTF
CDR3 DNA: TGTGCCAGCAGTTTACCCGCCGGACAGGCAACTGGCTACACCTTC

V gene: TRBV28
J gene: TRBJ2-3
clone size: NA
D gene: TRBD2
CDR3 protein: CASSGGDQAGTDTQYF
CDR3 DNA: TGTGCCAGCAGTGGGGGGGACCAGGCAGGCACAGATACGCAGTATTTT

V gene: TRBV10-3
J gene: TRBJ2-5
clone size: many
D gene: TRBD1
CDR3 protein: CAISESQGKETQYF
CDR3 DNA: TGTGCCATCAGTGAGTCACAGGGGAAGGAGACCCAGTACTTC

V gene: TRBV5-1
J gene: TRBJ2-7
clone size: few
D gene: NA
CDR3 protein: CASSSTGTAYEQYF
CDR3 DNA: TGCGCCAGCAGCTCTACCGGGACGGCCTACGAGCAGTACTTC

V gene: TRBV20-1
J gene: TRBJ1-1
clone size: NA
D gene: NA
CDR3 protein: CSVSAQALNTEAFF
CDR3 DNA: TGCAGTGTCTCAGCCCAGGCCCTGAACACTGAAGCTTTCTTT

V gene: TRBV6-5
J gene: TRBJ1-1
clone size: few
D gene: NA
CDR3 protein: CASSYSGQTNTEAFF
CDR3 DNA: TGTGCCAGCAGTTACTCAGGACAGACGAACACTGAAGCTTTCTTT

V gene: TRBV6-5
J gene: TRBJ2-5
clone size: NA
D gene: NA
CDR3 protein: CASRQESQETQYF
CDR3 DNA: TGTGCCAGCAGACAGGAATCGCAAGAGACCCAGTACTTC

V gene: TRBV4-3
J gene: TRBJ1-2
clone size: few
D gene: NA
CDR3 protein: CASSSTMVEYGYTF
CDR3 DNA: TGCGCCAGCAGCTCTACAATGGTGGAGTATGGCTACACCTTC

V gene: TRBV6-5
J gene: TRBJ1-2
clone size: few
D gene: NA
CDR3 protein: CASSYVNTGSNGYTF
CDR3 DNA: TGTGCCAGCAGTTACGTAAACACAGGGTCGAATGGCTACACCTTC

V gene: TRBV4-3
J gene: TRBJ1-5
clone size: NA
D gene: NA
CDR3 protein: CASSQDFPNQPQHF
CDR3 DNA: TGCGCCAGCAGCCAAGATTTCCCGAATCAGCCCCAGCATTTT

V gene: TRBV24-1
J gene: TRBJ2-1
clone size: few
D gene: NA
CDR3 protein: CATKSGESYNEQFF
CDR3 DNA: TGTGCCACCAAGAGTGGGGAATCCTACAATGAGCAGTTCTTC

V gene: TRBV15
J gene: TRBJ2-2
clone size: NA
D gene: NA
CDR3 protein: CATSRGPTGNTGELFF
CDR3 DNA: TGTGCCACCAGCAGAGGCCCGACAGGGAACACCGGGGAGCTGTTTTTT

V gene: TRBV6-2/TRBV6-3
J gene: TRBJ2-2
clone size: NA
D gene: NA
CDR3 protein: CASSRAANTGELFF
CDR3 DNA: TGTGCCAGCAGTCGCGCAGCCAACACCGGGGAGCTGTTTTTT

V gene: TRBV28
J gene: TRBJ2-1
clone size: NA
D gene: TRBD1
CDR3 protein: CASKDRGRTYNEQFF
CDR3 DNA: TGTGCCAGCAAGGACAGGGGGCGTACCTACAATGAGCAGTTCTTC

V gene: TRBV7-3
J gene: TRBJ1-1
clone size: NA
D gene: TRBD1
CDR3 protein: CASSAGQGGATMNTEAFF
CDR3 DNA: TGTGCCAGCAGCGCTGGACAGGGAGGGGCAACCATGAACACTGAAGCTTTCTTT

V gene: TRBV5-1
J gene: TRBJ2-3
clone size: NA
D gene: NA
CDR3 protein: CASSLATSSDTQYF
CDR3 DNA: TGCGCCAGCAGCTTGGCCACTAGCTCAGATACGCAGTATTTT

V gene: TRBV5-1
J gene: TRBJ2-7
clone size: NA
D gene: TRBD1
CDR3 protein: CASSLGAWSGTGDHEQYF
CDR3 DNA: TGCGCCAGCAGCTTGGGGGCCTGGTCCGGGACAGGGGACCACGAGCAGTACTTC

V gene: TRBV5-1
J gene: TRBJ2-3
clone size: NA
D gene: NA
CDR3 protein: CATHSGPSTDTQYF
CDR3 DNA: TGCGCCACACATAGCGGACCTAGCACAGATACGCAGTATTTT

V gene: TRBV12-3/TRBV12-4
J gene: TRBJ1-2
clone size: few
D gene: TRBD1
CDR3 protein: CASSRQGDGYTF
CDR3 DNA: TGTGCCAGCAGTCGACAGGGGGATGGCTACACCTTC

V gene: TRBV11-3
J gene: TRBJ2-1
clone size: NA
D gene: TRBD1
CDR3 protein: CASSLYRGNNNEQFF
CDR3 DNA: TGTGCCAGCAGCTTATACAGGGGCAACAACAATGAGCAGTTCTTC

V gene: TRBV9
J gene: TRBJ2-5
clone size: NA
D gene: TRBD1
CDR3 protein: CASSVVQGPGETQYF
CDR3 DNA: TGTGCCAGCAGCGTAGTACAGGGGCCGGGAGAGACCCAGTACTTC

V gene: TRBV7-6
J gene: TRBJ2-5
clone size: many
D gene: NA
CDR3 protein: CASSLNIQAGGETQYF
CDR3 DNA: TGTGCCAGCAGCTTAAACATACAGGCCGGAGGGGAGACCCAGTACTTC

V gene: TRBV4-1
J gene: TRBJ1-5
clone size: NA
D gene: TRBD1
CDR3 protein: CASSRGQGAVQPQHF
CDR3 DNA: TGCGCCAGCAGCCGGGGACAGGGGGCGGTTCAGCCCCAGCATTTT

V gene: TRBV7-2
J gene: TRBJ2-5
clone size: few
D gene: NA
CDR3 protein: CASSLGGRGGETQYF
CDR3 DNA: TGTGCCAGCAGCTTAGGGGGGCGCGGTGGAGAGACCCAGTACTTC

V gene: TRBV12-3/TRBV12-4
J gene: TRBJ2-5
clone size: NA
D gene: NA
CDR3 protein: CASRGPEYQETQYF
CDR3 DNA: TGTGCCAGCAGAGGACCAGAGTACCAAGAGACCCAGTACTTC

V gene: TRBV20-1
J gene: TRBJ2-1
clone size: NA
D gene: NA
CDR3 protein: CSASRNPYNEQFF
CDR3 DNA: TGCAGTGCTAGCAGGAACCCCTACAATGAGCAGTTCTTC

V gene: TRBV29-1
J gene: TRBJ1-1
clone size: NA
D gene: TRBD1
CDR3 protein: CSGGQVNTEAFF
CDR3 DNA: TGCAGCGGGGGACAGGTGAACACTGAAGCTTTCTTT

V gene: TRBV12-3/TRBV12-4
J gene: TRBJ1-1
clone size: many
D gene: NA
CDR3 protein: CASSFEMDTEAFF
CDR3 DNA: TGTGCCAGCAGTTTCGAAATGGACACTGAAGCTTTCTTT

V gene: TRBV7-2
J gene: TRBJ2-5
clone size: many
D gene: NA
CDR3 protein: CASSLAGGVETQYF
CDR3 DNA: TGTGCCAGCAGCTTAGCAGGGGGGGTAGAGACCCAGTACTTC

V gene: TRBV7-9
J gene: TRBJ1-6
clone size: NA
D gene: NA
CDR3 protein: CASSPQGRAYSPLHF
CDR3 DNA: TGTGCCAGCAGCCCCCAAGGCAGGGCGTATTCACCCCTCCACTTT

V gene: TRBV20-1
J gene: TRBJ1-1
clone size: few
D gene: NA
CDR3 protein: CSAAEANTEAFF
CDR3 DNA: TGCAGCGCCGCCGAGGCGAACACTGAAGCTTTCTTT

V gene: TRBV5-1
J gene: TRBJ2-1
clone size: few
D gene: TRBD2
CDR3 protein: CASSSEPTSDEQFF
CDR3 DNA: TGCGCCAGCAGCTCGGAACCTACTAGCGATGAGCAGTTCTTC